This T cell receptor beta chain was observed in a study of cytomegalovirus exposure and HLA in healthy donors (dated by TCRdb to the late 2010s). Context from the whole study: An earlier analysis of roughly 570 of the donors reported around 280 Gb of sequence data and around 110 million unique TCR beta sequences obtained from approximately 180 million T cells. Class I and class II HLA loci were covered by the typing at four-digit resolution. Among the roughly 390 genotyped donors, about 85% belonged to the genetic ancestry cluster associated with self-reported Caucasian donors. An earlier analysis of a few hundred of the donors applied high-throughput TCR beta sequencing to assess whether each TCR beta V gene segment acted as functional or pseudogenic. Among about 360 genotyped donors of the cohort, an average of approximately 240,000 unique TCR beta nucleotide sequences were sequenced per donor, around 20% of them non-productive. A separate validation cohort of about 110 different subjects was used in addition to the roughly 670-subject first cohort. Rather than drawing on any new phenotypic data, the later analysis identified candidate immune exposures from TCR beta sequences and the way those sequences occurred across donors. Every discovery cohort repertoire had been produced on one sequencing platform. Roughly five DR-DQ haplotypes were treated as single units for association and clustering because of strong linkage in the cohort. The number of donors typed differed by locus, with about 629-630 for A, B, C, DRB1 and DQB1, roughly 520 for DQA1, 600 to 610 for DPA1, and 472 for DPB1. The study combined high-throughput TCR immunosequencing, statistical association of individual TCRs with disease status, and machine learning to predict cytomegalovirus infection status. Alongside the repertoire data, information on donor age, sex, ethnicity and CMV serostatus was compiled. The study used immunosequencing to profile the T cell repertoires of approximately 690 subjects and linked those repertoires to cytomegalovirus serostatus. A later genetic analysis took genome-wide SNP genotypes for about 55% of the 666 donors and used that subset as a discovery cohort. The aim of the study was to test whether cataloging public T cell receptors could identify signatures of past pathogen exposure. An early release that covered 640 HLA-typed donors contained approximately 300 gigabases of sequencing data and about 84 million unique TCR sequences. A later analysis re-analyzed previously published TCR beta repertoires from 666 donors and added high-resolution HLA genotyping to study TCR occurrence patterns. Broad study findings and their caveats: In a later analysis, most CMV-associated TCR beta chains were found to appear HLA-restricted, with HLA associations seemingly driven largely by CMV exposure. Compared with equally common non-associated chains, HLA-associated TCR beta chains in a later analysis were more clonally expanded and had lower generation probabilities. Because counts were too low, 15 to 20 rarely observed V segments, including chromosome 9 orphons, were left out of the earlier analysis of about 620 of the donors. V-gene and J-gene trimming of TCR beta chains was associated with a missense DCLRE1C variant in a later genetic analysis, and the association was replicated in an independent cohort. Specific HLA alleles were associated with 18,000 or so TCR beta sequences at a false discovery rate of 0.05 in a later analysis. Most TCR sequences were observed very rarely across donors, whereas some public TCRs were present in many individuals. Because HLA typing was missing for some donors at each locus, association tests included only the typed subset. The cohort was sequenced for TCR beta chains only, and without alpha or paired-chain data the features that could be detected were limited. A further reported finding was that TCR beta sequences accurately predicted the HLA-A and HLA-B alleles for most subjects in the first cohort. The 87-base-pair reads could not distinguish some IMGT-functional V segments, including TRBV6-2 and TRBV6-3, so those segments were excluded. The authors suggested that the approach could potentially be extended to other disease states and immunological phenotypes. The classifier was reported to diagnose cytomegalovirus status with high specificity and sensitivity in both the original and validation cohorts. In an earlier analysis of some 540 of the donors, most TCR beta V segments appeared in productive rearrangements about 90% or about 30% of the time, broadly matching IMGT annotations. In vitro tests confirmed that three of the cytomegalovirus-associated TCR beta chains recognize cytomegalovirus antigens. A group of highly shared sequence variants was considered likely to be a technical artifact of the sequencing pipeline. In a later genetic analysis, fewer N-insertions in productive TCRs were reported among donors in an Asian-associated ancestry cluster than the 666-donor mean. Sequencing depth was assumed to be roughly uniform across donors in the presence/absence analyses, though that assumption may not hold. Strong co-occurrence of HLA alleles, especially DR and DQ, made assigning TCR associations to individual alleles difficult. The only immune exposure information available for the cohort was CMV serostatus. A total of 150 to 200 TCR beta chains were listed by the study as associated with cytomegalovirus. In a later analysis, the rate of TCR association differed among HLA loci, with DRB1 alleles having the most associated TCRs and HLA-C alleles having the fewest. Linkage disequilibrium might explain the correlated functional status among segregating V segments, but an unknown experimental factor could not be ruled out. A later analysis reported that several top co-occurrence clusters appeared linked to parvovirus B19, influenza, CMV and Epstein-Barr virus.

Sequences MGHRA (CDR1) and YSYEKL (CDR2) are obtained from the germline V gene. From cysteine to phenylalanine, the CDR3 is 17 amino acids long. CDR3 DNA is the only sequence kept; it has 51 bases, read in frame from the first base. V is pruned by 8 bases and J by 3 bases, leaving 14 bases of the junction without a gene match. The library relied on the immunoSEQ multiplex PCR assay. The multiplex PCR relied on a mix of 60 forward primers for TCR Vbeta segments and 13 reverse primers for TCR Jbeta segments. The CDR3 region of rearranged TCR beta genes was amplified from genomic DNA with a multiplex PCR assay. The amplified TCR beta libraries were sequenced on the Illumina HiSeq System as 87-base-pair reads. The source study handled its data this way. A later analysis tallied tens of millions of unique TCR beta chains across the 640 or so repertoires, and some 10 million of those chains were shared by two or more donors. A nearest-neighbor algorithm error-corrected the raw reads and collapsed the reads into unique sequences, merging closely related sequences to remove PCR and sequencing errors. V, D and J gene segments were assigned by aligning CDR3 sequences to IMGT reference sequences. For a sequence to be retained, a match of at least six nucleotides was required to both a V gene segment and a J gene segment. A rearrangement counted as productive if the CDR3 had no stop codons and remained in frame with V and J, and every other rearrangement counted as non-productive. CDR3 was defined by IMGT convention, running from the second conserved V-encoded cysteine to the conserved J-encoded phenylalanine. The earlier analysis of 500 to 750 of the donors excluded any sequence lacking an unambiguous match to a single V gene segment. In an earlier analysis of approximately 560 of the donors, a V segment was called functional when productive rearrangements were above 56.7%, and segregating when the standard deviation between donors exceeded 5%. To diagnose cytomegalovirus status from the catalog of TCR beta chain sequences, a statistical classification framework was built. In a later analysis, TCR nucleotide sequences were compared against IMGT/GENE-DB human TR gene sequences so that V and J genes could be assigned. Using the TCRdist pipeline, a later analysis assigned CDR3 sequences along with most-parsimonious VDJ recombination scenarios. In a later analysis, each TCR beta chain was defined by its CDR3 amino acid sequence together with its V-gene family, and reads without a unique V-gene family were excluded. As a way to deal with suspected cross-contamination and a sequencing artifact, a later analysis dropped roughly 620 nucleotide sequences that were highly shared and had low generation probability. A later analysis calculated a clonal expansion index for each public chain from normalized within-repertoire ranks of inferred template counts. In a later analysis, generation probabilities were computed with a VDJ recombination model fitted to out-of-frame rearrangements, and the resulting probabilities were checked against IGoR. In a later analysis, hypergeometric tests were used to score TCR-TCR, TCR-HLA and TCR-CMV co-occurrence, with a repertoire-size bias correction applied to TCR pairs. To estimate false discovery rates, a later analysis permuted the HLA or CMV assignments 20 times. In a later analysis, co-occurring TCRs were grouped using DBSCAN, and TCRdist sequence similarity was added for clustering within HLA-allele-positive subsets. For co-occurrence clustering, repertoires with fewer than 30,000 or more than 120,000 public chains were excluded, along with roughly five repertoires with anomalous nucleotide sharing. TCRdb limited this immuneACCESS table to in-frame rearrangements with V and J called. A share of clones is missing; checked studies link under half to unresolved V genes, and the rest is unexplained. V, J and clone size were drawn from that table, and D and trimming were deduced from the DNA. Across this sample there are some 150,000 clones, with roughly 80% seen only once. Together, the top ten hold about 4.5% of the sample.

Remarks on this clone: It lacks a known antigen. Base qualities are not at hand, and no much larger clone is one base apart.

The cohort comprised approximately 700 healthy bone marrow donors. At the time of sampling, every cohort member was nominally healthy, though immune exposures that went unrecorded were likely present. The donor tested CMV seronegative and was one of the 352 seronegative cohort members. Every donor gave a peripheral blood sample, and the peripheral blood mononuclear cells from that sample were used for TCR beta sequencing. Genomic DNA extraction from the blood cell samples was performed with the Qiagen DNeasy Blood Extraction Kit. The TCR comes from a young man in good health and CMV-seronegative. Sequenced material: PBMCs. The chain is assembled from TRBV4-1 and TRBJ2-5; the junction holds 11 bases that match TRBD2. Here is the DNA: TGCGCCAGCTCCTACACCCCCGGGACTAGCGGAAAAGAGACCCAGTACTTC. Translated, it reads CASSYTPGTSGKETQYF.